These 18 T cell receptor beta chains share one sample of origin, sequenced in a study of siplizumab effects on memory and regulatory T cells. Generated by immunoSEQ multiplex PCR, the TCRdb table keeps only in-frame clones and is missing some. The sample holds 100,000 or so clones, around 94% seen once. Sequencing input: non-Treg CD4+ T cells sorted from blood. The source is a human donor in good health.

The rearrangement joins TRBV11-2 to TRBJ2-3; D gene ambiguous. V lost 3 bases to trimming and J lost 4 bases, with 5 bases between them. The CDR3 totals 12 residues. The germline gives CDR1 SGHAT, CDR2 FQNNGV. The CDR3 loop reads CASSFVSDTQYF. CDR3 nucleotide sequence: TGTGCCAGCAGCTTTGTTTCAGATACGCAGTATTTT.

This clone was counted once. The chain carries TRBV28 and TRBJ2-7; D call uncertain. Germline V lookup: CDR1 MDHEN, CDR2 SYDVKM. This CDR3 is 11 amino acids long. Trimming left V 6 bases short and J 6 bases short, with 9 bases between. CDR3 coding DNA: TGTGCCAGCAGCCATGCCCGCGAGCAGTACTTC. Translated: CASSHAREQYF.

The V call is TRBV29-1, the J call TRBJ2-2; possibly TRBD1 or TRBD2 for D (5 bases each). V lost 6 bases and J lost 4, with 15 bases in between. The germline gives CDR1 SQVTM, CDR2 ANQGSEA. The CDR3 extends over 14 amino acids. The CDR3 here is CSVEGQGGTGELFF. The CDR3 DNA is TGCAGCGTCGAGGGCCAGGGCGGCACCGGGGAGCTGTTTTTT.

Regarding this clone: Within the sample, other DNA sequences also encode this same CDR3. V and J are TRBV19 and TRBJ2-1; 7 bases agree with TRBD2. V lost 8 bases, J lost 9 bases, and 10 bases stayed unmatched. This CDR3 is 13 amino acids long. Germline lookup yields CDR1 LNHDA and CDR2 SQIVND (reference sequence). The CDR3 is CASSTSPGGEQFF. CDR3 nucleotides: TGTGCCAGTTCGACTAGCCCTGGGGGTGAGCAGTTCTTC.

The chain links TRBV6-5 to TRBJ1-3, with D uncertain. Germline V gene lookup returns CDR1 MNHEY and CDR2 SVGAGI. CDR3 size: 13 residues. The V end was cut by 6 bases, the J end by 4 bases, with 10 bases between. Here the CDR3 DNA reads TGTGCCAGCAGCCGCACAGAAGGAAACACCATATATTTT. Protein: CASSRTEGNTIYF.

The genes are TRBV7-2 and TRBJ2-5; D might be TRBD1 (6 bases). Germline-derived CDR1 and CDR2 are SGHTA and FQGNSA. V lost 2 bases and J lost 5, with 9 bases in between. This CDR3 spans 13 amino acids. CDR3 DNA: TGTGCCAGCAGCTTAAGTCAGGGGGAGACCCAGTACTTC. Translated: CASSLSQGETQYF.

The chain couples TRBV19 to TRBJ2-4; D gene uncertain. V was shortened by 5 bases and J by 2 bases, with 7 bases between the two germline ends. Germline loops: CDR1 LNHDA, CDR2 SQIVND (reference sequence). CDR3 length: 13 amino acids. Here the CDR3 reads CASSGGPKNIQYF. The CDR3 DNA reads TGTGCCAGTAGTGGCGGTCCCAAAAACATTCAGTACTTC.

The J gene is TRBJ2-5, the V gene TRBV5-1, with D unresolved. V was clipped by 2 bases and J by 4 bases, with 9 bases between them. This CDR3 has 13 residues. Germline CDR1 and CDR2: SGHRS and YFSETQ. The CDR3 DNA follows: TGCGCCAGCAGCTTCCCGCGTCGAGAGACCCAGTACTTC. This translates into CASSFPRRETQYF. Filled out from reference TRBV5-1 and TRBJ2-5, the complete variable domain reads KAGVTQTPRYLIKTRGQQVTLSCSPISGHRSVSWYQQTPGQGLQFLFEYFSETQRNKGNFPGRFSGRQFSNSRSEMNVSTLELGDSALYLCASSFPRRETQYFGPGTRLLVL.

This clone was recorded once. The chain carries TRBV7-2 and TRBJ2-2; D is unclear. Deletions cut 1 base from V and 4 bases from J, with 10 bases between. Germline V gene data show CDR1 as SGHTA and CDR2 as FQGNSA. The CDR3 loop spans 15 amino acids. The CDR3 region has the DNA TGTGCCAGCAGCTTAGTGGGTGTACTCACCGGGGAGCTGTTTTTT. The encoded protein is CASSLVGVLTGELFF.

The rearrangement joins TRBV28 to TRBJ2-2; TRBD2 aligns across 7 bases. The trim removed 1 base at V and 3 bases at J, leaving 5 bases unmatched. The CDR3 totals 16 residues. Germline V CDR1 and CDR2: MDHEN, SYDVKM. CDR3 in amino acids: CASSLSGEGDTGELFF. The DNA for the CDR3 is TGTGCCAGCAGTTTATCGGGGGAGGGCGACACCGGGGAGCTGTTTTTT.

This sequence joins TRBV28 and TRBJ1-2; 7 bases fit TRBD1. Germline trimming cut 6 bases from V and 7 bases from J; bases unmatched to any gene: 8. The CDR3 contains 13 residues. The germline V gene encodes CDR1 MDHEN and CDR2 SYDVKM. CDR3 protein: CASRSDRVGGYTF. The CDR3 bases are TGTGCCAGCAGATCCGACAGGGTTGGTGGCTACACCTTC.

This rearrangement joins TRBV4-1 to TRBJ1-4; possibly TRBD1 for D (5 bases). This CDR3 has 13 amino acids. Trimming left V 7 bases short and J 5 bases short, with 11 bases between. CDR1 MGHRA and CDR2 YSYEKL come from the germline V gene. The CDR3 nucleotides are TGCGCCAGCAAAGGGGACCCCAATGAAAAACTGTTTTTT. This translates into CASKGDPNEKLFF.

This clone was observed a single time. This rearrangement joins TRBV7-6 to TRBJ2-2; 7 nucleotides align to TRBD2. V was clipped by 5 bases and J by 6 bases; unmatched bases: 12. The CDR3 extends over 16 amino acids. CDR1 and CDR2 (germline): SGHVS, FNYEAQ. In DNA, the CDR3 is TGTGCCAGCAGCCCACGATCTCGTCGGGAGGCCGGGGAGCTGTTTTTT. It yields the protein CASSPRSRREAGELFF.

This clone has just a few counts. The chain recombines TRBV7-9 with TRBJ2-1, with TRBD2 identical over 8 bases. The trim removed 5 bases at V and 5 bases at J, leaving 11 bases unmatched. This CDR3 has 16 amino acids. CDR1 and CDR2 from the germline V gene are SEHNR and FQNEAQ (reference sequence). The CDR3 DNA sequence: TGTGCCAGCAGCAGCGACGGGACTAGACCTAACAATGAGCAGTTCTTC. It yields the protein CASSSDGTRPNNEQFF.

This chain uses TRBV27 with TRBJ2-7, with D perhaps matching TRBD1 (6 bases). The germline CDR1 and CDR2 sequences are MNHEY and SMNVEV (reference sequence). This CDR3 has 15 amino acids. V lost 0 bases and J 2 bases, leaving 11 bases between the germline ends. CDR3 amino acids: CASSLSQGRAYEQYF. The CDR3 region has the DNA TGTGCCAGCAGTTTATCTCAGGGGAGAGCCTACGAGCAGTACTTC.

V is TRBV19 and J is TRBJ1-1; D remains unclear. Germline CDR1 and CDR2: LNHDA and SQIVND (reference sequence). V lost 3 bases and J 6 bases, leaving 8 bases between the germline ends. This CDR3 comprises 12 residues. The CDR3 reads CASSMSLAEAFF. The CDR3 DNA is TGTGCCAGTAGTATGTCGCTTGCTGAAGCTTTCTTT. The full variable domain, completed using reference TRBV19 and TRBJ1-1, is DGGITQSPKYLFRKEGQNVTLSCEQNLNHDAMYWYRQDPGQGLRLIYYSQIVNDFQKGDIAEGYSVSREKKESFPLTVTSAQKNPTAFYLCASSMSLAEAFFGQGTRLTVV.

This rearrangement joins TRBV5-4 to TRBJ2-5; 9 bases agree with TRBD2. This CDR3 is built from 16 residues. Trimming removed 0 bases from V and 3 bases from J; junction bases left unmatched: 6. CDR1 is SGHNT and CDR2 is YYREEE in the germline V gene (reference sequence). The CDR3 nucleotides are TGTGCCAGCAGCTTGGTGCCTAGCGGGAAGGAAGAGACCCAGTACTTC. It encodes CASSLVPSGKEETQYF.

V and J are TRBV6-1 and TRBJ2-7; D tentatively reads TRBD1 or TRBD2 (5 bases each). From germline, CDR1 is MNHNS and CDR2 SASEGT. CDR3 size: 15 residues. V lost 3 bases, J lost 2 bases, and 14 bases lay in between. As DNA, the CDR3 is TGTGCCAGCAGTGAGCGGGCAGGGCTAACCTACGAGCAGTACTTC. This translates into CASSERAGLTYEQYF.